This entry lists 25 T cell receptor beta chains sequenced from one sample in a study of vaccination effects on CD4 cells after COVID-19. Assay used: immunoSEQ multiplex PCR; TCRdb lists only in-frame clones, some missing. The table records about 16,000 clones, about 76% of them present only once. Antigen-specific CD4+ T cells expanded by the ViraFEST assay with viral peptide pools were then sequenced. It was after roughly 11 days of culture that CD4+ T cells were isolated. Subjects were given two BNT162b2 or mRNA-1273 vaccine doses. For these receptors, no antigen is known. Here the sequenced sample was CD4+ T cells from PBMCs cultured with HCoV-NL63 spike peptides, taken after COVID-19 vaccination. The receptors come from a human donor who received a COVID-19 vaccine.

The rearrangement joins TRBV6-4 to TRBJ2-1, with D perhaps matching TRBD1 (6 bases). V was trimmed by 3 bases and J by 7 bases, leaving 13 bases between them. Looked up from germline, CDR1 is MRHNA and CDR2 is SNTAGT. This CDR3 has 14 residues. CDR3 amino acids: CASSEGTIENEQFF. In DNA form, the CDR3 reads TGTGCCAGCAGTGAAGGGACAATTGAGAATGAGCAGTTCTTC.

V gene TRBV7-8 combines with J gene TRBJ2-2; a possible D gene is TRBD1 (6 bases). CDR3 length: 15 residues. Between the trimmed V and J ends, which lost 4 bases and 4 bases, there was a span of 13 bases. Germline V gives CDR1 SGHVS, CDR2 FQNEAQ. The CDR3 reads CASSSTGSGTGELFF. The CDR3, as DNA: TGTGCCAGCAGCTCTACAGGGAGTGGCACCGGGGAGCTGTTTTTT.

The gene calls are TRBV15 and TRBJ2-5, with a weak D call TRBD1 (6 bases). V was shortened by 2 bases and J by 2 bases, with 9 bases between the two germline ends. Germline lookup yields CDR1 LNHNV and CDR2 YYDKDF (reference sequence). The CDR3 length is 14 residues. Here the CDR3 reads CATSRRQVQETQYF. The CDR3, as DNA: TGTGCCACCAGCAGAAGACAGGTACAAGAGACCCAGTACTTC.

The V call is TRBV9, the J call TRBJ1-3, with a possible D match to TRBD1 (5 bases). The germline V and J ends were trimmed by 0 bases and 0 bases, with 10 bases remaining between them. Germline CDR1 reads SGDLS; CDR2 reads YYNGEE. This CDR3 is 16 amino acids long. CDR3 loop: CASSVGGRASGNTIYF. The CDR3 nucleotides are TGTGCCAGCAGCGTAGGGGGCAGGGCCTCTGGAAACACCATATATTTT.

This chain joins TRBV15 and TRBJ2-3, with D possibly being TRBD1 or TRBD2 (5 bases each). Germline values: CDR1 LNHNV, CDR2 YYDKDF (reference sequence). The CDR3 has 16 residues. V lost 1 base and J lost 2, with 13 bases in between. The CDR3 nucleotides are TGTGCCACCAGCAGAGGGCGAGAGGGGAACACAGATACGCAGTATTTT. It codes for CATSRGREGNTDTQYF.

This chain connects TRBV18 to TRBJ2-7; 9 bases fit TRBD1. Germline V gene data show CDR1 as KGHSH and CDR2 as LQKENI. This CDR3 contains 17 residues. The ends lost 0 bases at V and 4 bases at J; junction bases unmatched: 10. CDR3 in DNA: TGTGCCAGCTCACCACCATTCGGGACAGGGAATGGGTACGAGCAGTACTTC. Its translation: CASSPPFGTGNGYEQYF.

The V and J genes are TRBV6-5 and TRBJ1-1, with D tentatively TRBD1 (5 bases). Trimming pared 6 bases from V and 3 bases from J, leaving 20 bases between. The CDR3 is 16 amino acids. The germline V gene encodes CDR1 MNHEY and CDR2 SVGAGI. The CDR3 DNA follows: TGTGCCAGCAGCTACCTAAAACGGAGGGGCCACACTGAAGCTTTCTTT. Translating it yields CASSYLKRRGHTEAFF.

The CDR3 DNA is TGTGCCATCAGTGAGTCCGGGGGCAAGCAGTTCTTC. This encodes CAISESGGKQFF. The chain carries TRBV10-3 and TRBJ2-1, with D possibly being TRBD1 or TRBD2 (6 bases each). CDR3 length equals 12 residues. The V gene's germline CDR1 is ENHRY and CDR2 SYGVKD. The ends were cut back, 0 bases at V and 11 bases at J, with 8 bases in the middle.

This clone was seen just once. The chain joins TRBV6-2 or TRBV6-3 to TRBJ2-1, with D possibly being TRBD1 (6 bases). This CDR3 region has 13 residues. Trimming removed 4 bases from V and 10 bases from J, with 14 bases in between. CDR1 and CDR2 (germline): MNHEY, SVGEGT. The CDR3 DNA reads TGTGCCAGCAGTTCCCATTACGGGACAGAGCAGTTCTTC. It is translated as CASSSHYGTEQFF.

This chain joins TRBV28 and TRBJ1-1; TRBD1 agrees at 9 bases. The CDR3 contains 15 residues. V was clipped by 5 bases and J by 6 bases; unmatched bases: 10. Germline V gene data show CDR1 as MDHEN and CDR2 as SYDVKM. The CDR3 spells CASSILQGARAEAFF. The CDR3 DNA reads as TGTGCCAGCAGTATCCTACAGGGGGCGCGGGCTGAAGCTTTCTTT.

This clone has only one observation. The chain has TRBV6-5 and TRBJ1-2; D not certain. Germline CDR1 MNHEY, CDR2 SVGAGI. The CDR3 has 14 amino acids. The ends were cut back, 6 bases at V and 2 bases at J, with 13 bases in the middle. The CDR3 region is CASRPGIQNYGYTF. The DNA for the CDR3 is TGTGCCAGCAGACCCGGGATCCAAAACTATGGCTACACCTTC.

V is TRBV6-6 and J is TRBJ1-5; D uncertain. V gave up 5 bases and J gave up 1 base, with 3 bases separating them. This CDR3 is 12 amino acids long. Germline CDR1 is MNHNY and CDR2 is SVGAGI (reference sequence). The CDR3 loop reads CASSPSNQPQHF. The CDR3 DNA is TGTGCCAGCAGTCCCAGCAATCAGCCCCAGCATTTT.

V usage is TRBV28 and J usage is TRBJ1-1, with D maybe TRBD1 (6 bases). The V end was cut by 1 base, the J end by 4 bases, with 13 bases between. CDR1 is MDHEN and CDR2 is SYDVKM in the germline V gene. The CDR3 runs to 15 residues. CDR3: CASSLFGGRSTEAFF. The CDR3 DNA sequence: TGTGCCAGCAGTTTATTTGGGGGGCGCAGCACTGAAGCTTTCTTT.

The CDR3 loop reads CASSQQSGGDSYEQYF. The CDR3, as DNA: TGTGCCAGCAGCCAACAAAGCGGGGGGGACTCCTACGAGCAGTACTTC. The chain has TRBV4-2 and TRBJ2-7; TRBD2 agrees at 10 bases. The CDR3 is made up of 16 amino acids. Germline values: CDR1 LGHNA, CDR2 YNFKEQ. V was pared by 2 bases and J by 0 bases, with 4 bases of the junction left unmatched.

This chain uses TRBV2 with TRBJ2-2; TRBD2 aligns across 7 bases. Germline-derived CDR1 and CDR2 are SNHLY and FYNNEI. This CDR3 spans 13 amino acids. V was pared by 10 bases and J by 6 bases, with 8 bases of the junction left unmatched. The CDR3 sequence: CATGLVSAGELFF. CDR3 nucleotides: TGTGCCACAGGACTAGTAAGCGCCGGGGAGCTGTTTTTT.

The V call is TRBV3-1 (or the pseudogene TRBV3-2), the J call TRBJ2-3; maybe TRBD1 (6 bases). Germline CDR1 and CDR2: LGHDT and YNNKEL (reference sequence). Trimming took 4 bases from V and 0 from J, leaving 8 bases between them. The CDR3 is 14 amino acids. CDR3 residues: CASSLGTSTDTQYF. The CDR3, as DNA: TGTGCCAGCAGCCTAGGGACAAGCACAGATACGCAGTATTTT.

A single count supports this clone. DNA of the CDR3: TGTGCCAGCAGTTTTTTTCCCACCCGGGAGCAGTTCTTC. Amino acid sequence: CASSFFPTREQFF. This chain joins TRBV5-6 and TRBJ2-1; D not resolved. Per germline, CDR1 SGHDT and CDR2 YYEEEE. This CDR3 is 13 amino acids long. The V end was cut by 5 bases, the J end by 10 bases, with 16 bases between.

The chain uses TRBV7-8 and TRBJ2-5; D remains ambiguous. V was shortened by 5 bases and J by 5 bases, with 18 bases between the two germline ends. Germline-derived CDR1 and CDR2 are SGHVS and FQNEAQ. The CDR3 has 15 residues. CDR3 bases: TGTGCCAGCAGCCCTTTAATCGGGCGTTCCGAGACCCAGTACTTC. Amino acid sequence: CASSPLIGRSETQYF.

This chain links TRBV6-5 with TRBJ1-4; a possible D gene is TRBD1 (6 bases). Germline V CDR1 and CDR2: MNHEY, SVGAGI. Trimming left V 5 bases short and J 8 bases short, with 9 bases between. This CDR3 has 12 amino acids. CDR3 coding DNA: TGTGCCAGCAGTACCAGGGGCGAAAAACTGTTTTTT. It translates to CASSTRGEKLFF.

V is TRBV14 and J is TRBJ1-2, with 12 bases matching TRBD1. CDR1 is SGHDN and CDR2 is FVKESK in the germline V gene. CDR3 length: 15 amino acids. Germline trimming cut 4 bases from V and 4 bases from J; bases unmatched to any gene: 4. CDR3 loop: CASSPGTGGGYGYTF. CDR3 nucleotide sequence: TGTGCCAGCAGCCCCGGGACAGGGGGCGGCTATGGCTACACCTTC.

The chain employs TRBV5-1 and TRBJ2-1; 11 bases fit TRBD1. There are 19 residues in the CDR3. Germline values: CDR1 SGHRS, CDR2 YFSETQ. Germline trimming cut 2 bases from V and 1 base from J; bases unmatched to any gene: 11. CDR3 residues: CASSLVGQGALKSYNEQFF. The CDR3 DNA is TGCGCCAGCAGCTTAGTTGGACAGGGGGCGCTTAAATCCTACAATGAGCAGTTCTTC.

This clone was detected a few times. This chain uses TRBV7-8 with TRBJ2-7; the D is unclear. V gave up 1 base and J gave up 0 bases, with 7 bases separating them. This CDR3 is 14 amino acids long. Germline V gene data show CDR1 as SGHVS and CDR2 as FQNEAQ. The CDR3 is CASSLVTSSYEQYF. The CDR3, as DNA: TGTGCCAGCAGCTTAGTAACATCCTCCTACGAGCAGTACTTC.

The chain has TRBV3-1 (or the pseudogene TRBV3-2) and TRBJ2-1, with 11 nucleotides matching TRBD2. The CDR3 extends over 15 amino acids. CDR1 and CDR2 from the germline V gene are LGHDT and YNNKEL (reference sequence). V was clipped by 4 bases and J by 6 bases; unmatched bases: 5. In nucleotides, the CDR3 is TGTGCCAGCAGCCTCGGGACTAGCGGCCCCAATGAGCAGTTCTTC. This codes for CASSLGTSGPNEQFF.

This clone occurred a few times. The genes are TRBV28 and TRBJ1-1; 8 bases are shared with TRBD1. This CDR3 is 15 amino acids long. CDR1 and CDR2 (germline): MDHEN, SYDVKM. V was pared by 3 bases and J by 9 bases, with 12 bases of the junction left unmatched. CDR3 nucleotide sequence: TGTGCCAGCAGTTTTTCCGGACAGGGTGGTTGGAAAGCTTTCTTT. Translated, it gives CASSFSGQGGWKAFF.

This chain connects TRBV19 to TRBJ1-1; D is ambiguous. CDR1 and CDR2 from the germline V gene are LNHDA and SQIVND (reference sequence). V lost 3 bases and J lost 1, with 9 bases in between. The CDR3 runs to 14 residues. The CDR3 DNA follows: TGTGCCAGTAGTATTTTTGGCGGGAACACTGAAGCTTTCTTT. Translation: CASSIFGGNTEAFF. The whole variable domain, filled in from reference TRBV19 and TRBJ1-1, reads DGGITQSPKYLFRKEGQNVTLSCEQNLNHDAMYWYRQDPGQGLRLIYYSQIVNDFQKGDIAEGYSVSREKKESFPLTVTSAQKNPTAFYLCASSIFGGNTEAFFGQGTRLTVV.